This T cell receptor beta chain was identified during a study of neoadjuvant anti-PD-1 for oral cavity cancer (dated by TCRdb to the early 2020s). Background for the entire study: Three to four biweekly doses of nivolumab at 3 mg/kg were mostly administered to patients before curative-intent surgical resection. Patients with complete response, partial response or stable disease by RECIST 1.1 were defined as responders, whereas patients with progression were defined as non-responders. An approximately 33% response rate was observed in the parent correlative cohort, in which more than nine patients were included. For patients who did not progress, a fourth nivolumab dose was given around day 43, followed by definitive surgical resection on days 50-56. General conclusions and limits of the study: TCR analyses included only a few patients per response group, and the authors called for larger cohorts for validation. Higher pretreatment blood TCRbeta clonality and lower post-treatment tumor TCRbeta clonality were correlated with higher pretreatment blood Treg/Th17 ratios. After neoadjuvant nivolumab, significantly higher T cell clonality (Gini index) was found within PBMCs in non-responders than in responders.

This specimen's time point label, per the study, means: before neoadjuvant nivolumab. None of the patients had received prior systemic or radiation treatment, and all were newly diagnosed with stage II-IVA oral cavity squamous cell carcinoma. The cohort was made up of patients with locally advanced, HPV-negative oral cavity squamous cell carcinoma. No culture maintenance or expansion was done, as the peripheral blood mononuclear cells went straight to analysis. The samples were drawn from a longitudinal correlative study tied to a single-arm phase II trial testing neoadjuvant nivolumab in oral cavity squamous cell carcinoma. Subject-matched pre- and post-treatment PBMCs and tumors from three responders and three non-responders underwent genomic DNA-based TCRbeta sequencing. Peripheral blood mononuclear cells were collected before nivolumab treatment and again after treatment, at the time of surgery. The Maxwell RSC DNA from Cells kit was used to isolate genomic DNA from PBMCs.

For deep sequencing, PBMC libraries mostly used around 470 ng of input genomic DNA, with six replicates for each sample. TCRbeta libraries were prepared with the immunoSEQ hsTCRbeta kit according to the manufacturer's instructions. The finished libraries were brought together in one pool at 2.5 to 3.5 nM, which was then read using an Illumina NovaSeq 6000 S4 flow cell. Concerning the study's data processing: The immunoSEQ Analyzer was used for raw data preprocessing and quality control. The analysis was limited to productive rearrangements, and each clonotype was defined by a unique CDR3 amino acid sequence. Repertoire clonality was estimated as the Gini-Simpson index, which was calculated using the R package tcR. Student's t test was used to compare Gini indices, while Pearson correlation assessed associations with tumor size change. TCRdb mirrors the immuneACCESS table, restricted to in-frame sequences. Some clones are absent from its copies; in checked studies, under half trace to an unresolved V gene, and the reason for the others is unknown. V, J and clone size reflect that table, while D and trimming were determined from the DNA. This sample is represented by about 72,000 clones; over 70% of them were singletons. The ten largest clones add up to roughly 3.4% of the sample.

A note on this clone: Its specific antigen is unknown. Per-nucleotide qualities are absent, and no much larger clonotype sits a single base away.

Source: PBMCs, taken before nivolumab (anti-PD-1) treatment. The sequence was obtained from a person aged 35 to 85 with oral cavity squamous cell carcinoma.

The CDR3 here reads CASSQGLADVETQYF. The bases are TGTGCCAGCAGCCAGGGACTAGCGGATGTGGAGACCCAGTACTTC. The V gene is TRBV11-3 and the J gene is TRBJ2-5, and TRBD2 aligns with 11 junction nucleotides. The CDR3 goes from the cysteine to the phenylalanine over 15 residues. CDR3 DNA is the only sequence kept; it has 45 bases, read in frame from the first base. Sequences SGHNT (CDR1) and YENEEA (CDR2) are obtained from the germline V gene. Trimming leaves V shorter by 5 bases and J shorter by 5 bases, with the junction holding 7 bases beyond the gene matches. Extended through the reference TRBV11-3 and TRBJ2-5 proteins, this CDR3 yields the full variable domain: EAGVVQSPRYKIIEKKQPVAFWCNPISGHNTLYWYLQNLGQGPELLIRYENEEAVDDSQLPKDRFSAERLKGVDSTLKIQPAELGDSAVYLCASSQGLADVETQYFGPGTRLLVL.